Listed below are T cell receptor beta chains from one sample, sequenced in a study of response to subunit inactivated influenza vaccine. TCRdb re-analysed the RT-PCR reads in MiXCR, keeping a single row per CDR3 protein. The data hold around 250,000 distinct CDR3 sequences, with 10% to 15% observed a single time. The sample in question was non-naive T cells sorted from PBMCs, obtained less than 15 days before vaccination. The source of these receptors is a man aged 50 to 60 who received an inactivated influenza vaccine. The CDR3 runs from the conserved cysteine through the conserved F or W. Fields, in order: V gene, clone size, J gene, D gene, CDR3 DNA, CDR3 protein. D genes are given only for firm matches. Clone size, where shown, is once, few, many, or a class for clones that have expanded.

TRBV5-1	NA	TRBJ2-5	TRBD1	TGCGCCAGCAGGGGGGACAGAAAAGAGACCCAGTACTTC	CASRGDRKETQYF
TRBV5-1	many	TRBJ2-3	TRBD2	TGCGCCAGCAGGACAAGACTAGCGGGGGGGCAGTGGGCAGATACGCAGTATTTT	CASRTRLAGGQWADTQYF
TRBV20-1	many	TRBJ1-2	NA	TGCAGTGCTAGCCACCTGGGAGGGTTTGGAGGCTACACCTTC	CSASHLGGFGGYTF
TRBV7-2	many	TRBJ2-5	NA	TGTGCCAGCACCCAGGGGATCCAAGAGACCCAGTACTTC	CASTQGIQETQYF
TRBV5-1	NA	TRBJ2-1	NA	TGCGCCAGCAGCTTGGCACTTTCGAGCTCCTACAATGAGCAGTTCTTC	CASSLALSSSYNEQFF
TRBV20-1	few	TRBJ2-3	TRBD1	TGCAGTGCTACTGACTGGACAGGGACCGGCACAGATACGCAGTATTTT	CSATDWTGTGTDTQYF
TRBV11-1	NA	TRBJ2-4	NA	TGTGCCAGCAGCCTCCTGCTCAGTAACATTCAGTACTTC	CASSLLLSNIQYF
TRBV7-9	NA	TRBJ1-2	NA	TGTGCCAGCAGCCCACCAGGACGGACAGTACCCTATGGCTACACCTTC	CASSPPGRTVPYGYTF
TRBV10-3	many	TRBJ2-7	TRBD2	TGTGCCATCAGTGAGATGGGACTAGCGGGGCCCTGGACCTACGAGCAGTACTTC	CAISEMGLAGPWTYEQYF
TRBV5-1	many	TRBJ2-3	TRBD2	TGCGCCAGCAGCCGTAGCGGGAGGTTAAGCACAGATACGCAGTATTTT	CASSRSGRLSTDTQYF
TRBV7-2	few	TRBJ1-2	NA	TGTGCCAGCAGCTTAGGTCGCACCACCTATGGCTACACCTTC	CASSLGRTTYGYTF
TRBV6-1	NA	TRBJ1-2	NA	TGTGCCAGCAGTGTAACGGGGGAACATGGCTACACCTTC	CASSVTGEHGYTF
TRBV27	many	TRBJ2-7	TRBD2	TGTGCCAGCAGTTGGCGGGAGACCTCCTACGAGCAGTACTTC	CASSWRETSYEQYF
TRBV18	once	TRBJ1-4	NA	TGTGCCAGCTCACCCCAAGAAGGGCAGCGTAATGAAAAACTGTTTTTT	CASSPQEGQRNEKLFF
TRBV4-2	many	TRBJ1-2	TRBD1	TGTGCCAGCAGCCATACGGGGACAGACTATGGCTACACCTTC	CASSHTGTDYGYTF
TRBV19	NA	TRBJ2-7	NA	TGTGCCAGTAGTCCGGGACCCCTCGGTGAGCAGTACTTC	CASSPGPLGEQYF
TRBV27	NA	TRBJ1-1	TRBD1	TGTGCCAGCAGGAAGGGGGCGCCAAGGAACACTGAAGCTTTCTTT	CASRKGAPRNTEAFF
TRBV7-9	few	TRBJ2-7	NA	TGTGCCAGCACCACCCAGTGGTCGCCCGACTGGCAGTACTTC	CASTTQWSPDWQYF
TRBV5-1	many	TRBJ2-7	NA	TGCGCCAGCAGCGGTGGACAGACCTTCTACGAGCAGTACTTC	CASSGGQTFYEQYF
TRBV28	many	TRBJ2-7	NA	TGTGCCAGCAGCCCCCAGACAGTTTCCTACGAGCAGTACTTC	CASSPQTVSYEQYF
TRBV9	many	TRBJ1-6	NA	TGTGCCAGCTCGGGGATCCATAATTCACCCCTCCACTTT	CASSGIHNSPLHF
TRBV28	NA	TRBJ2-7	NA	TGTGCCAGCGGTGGGGGCAGCTTAGTACGCGAGCAGTACTTC	CASGGGSLVREQYF
TRBV6-2/TRBV6-3	NA	TRBJ1-6	NA	TGTGCCAGCAGTTACTGGTCTTCACCCCTCCACTTT	CASSYWSSPLHF
TRBV24-1	many	TRBJ2-3	TRBD1	TGTGCCACCAGTGACGGGGACAGCACTAGCACAGATACGCAGTATTTT	CATSDGDSTSTDTQYF
TRBV20-1	many	TRBJ2-3	TRBD1	TGCAGTGCGGACAGGGGGCAAGATACGCAGTATTTT	CSADRGQDTQYF